A single sample is the source of the 10 T cell receptor beta chains below, sequenced in a study of blood T cell repertoires in COVID-19. TCRdb keeps only in-frame clones here, not all; method: immunoSEQ multiplex PCR. The sample records a few hundred thousand clones, around 87% being singletons. The sample comprised peripheral blood. These receptors were taken from a woman in her forties or fifties who had recovered from COVID-19.

This chain connects TRBV18 to TRBJ1-2; 8 bases map to TRBD1. The CDR3 runs to 16 residues. With V trimmed by 3 bases and J by 6 bases, 12 bases remained unmatched. Germline loops: CDR1 KGHSH, CDR2 LQKENI. The CDR3 protein is CASSPGNDRGPDGYTF. The CDR3, as DNA: TGTGCCAGCTCACCGGGAAACGACAGGGGACCGGATGGCTACACCTTC.

The rearrangement links TRBV7-6 to TRBJ2-1; 11 bases are a match to TRBD2. There are 16 residues in the CDR3. Germline CDR1 is SGHVS and CDR2 is FNYEAQ. V shed 5 bases, J shed 3 bases, and the junction held 6 bases outside the gene matches. The chain's CDR3 is CASSAYGLAGYNEQFF. The CDR3 DNA reads TGTGCCAGCAGCGCCTACGGACTAGCGGGCTACAATGAGCAGTTCTTC. The complete variable domain, with remaining parts taken from reference TRBV7-6 and TRBJ2-1, reads GAGVSQSPRYKVTKRGQDVALRCDPISGHVSLYWYRQALGQGPEFLTYFNYEAQQDKSGLPNDRFSAERPEGSISTLTIQRTEQRDSAMYRCASSAYGLAGYNEQFFGPGTRLTVL.

The V and J genes are TRBV18 and TRBJ2-2; 10 nucleotides agree with TRBD2. Germline CDR1 reads KGHSH; CDR2 reads LQKENI. The CDR3 spans 15 residues. V lost 3 bases, J lost 6 bases, and 4 bases stayed unmatched. The CDR3 sequence: CASSPSGRLAGELFF. The CDR3 DNA reads as TGTGCCAGCTCACCTAGCGGGAGGCTCGCCGGGGAGCTGTTTTTT.

CDR3: CASSLSQGDYGYTF. The CDR3 region has the DNA TGCGCCAGCAGCTTGAGTCAGGGGGACTATGGCTACACCTTC. The chain links TRBV5-1 to TRBJ1-2, with 7 bases identical to TRBD1. Germline lookup yields CDR1 SGHRS and CDR2 YFSETQ. J was trimmed by 3 bases and V by 1 base; bases with no gene match: 3. The CDR3 covers 14 residues.

This clone was seen a few times. The V gene is TRBV15, the J gene TRBJ2-4; 11 positions agree with TRBD2. Germline CDR1 LNHNV, CDR2 YYDKDF (reference sequence). There are 17 residues in the CDR3. The trim removed 1 base at V and 3 bases at J, leaving 5 bases unmatched. The CDR3 DNA is TGTGCCACCAGCAGAGGTAGCGGGAGGGCAGGCAAAAACATTCAGTACTTC. Amino acids: CATSRGSGRAGKNIQYF.

This clone was seen a few times. The V gene is TRBV18, the J gene TRBJ1-6; D might be TRBD1 (5 bases). The CDR3 runs to 16 residues. Deletions cut 2 bases from V and 9 bases from J, with 17 bases between. Germline V CDR1 and CDR2: KGHSH, LQKENI. The CDR3 bases are TGTGCCAGCTCACCATCGGCTACAGGCACAGGTTCACCCCTCCACTTT. This gives the protein CASSPSATGTGSPLHF. Using reference TRBV18 and TRBJ1-6 for the parts outside the CDR3, the full variable domain is NAGVMQNPRHLVRRRGQEARLRCSPMKGHSHVYWYRQLPEEGLKFMVYLQKENIIDESGMPKERFSAEFPKEGPSILRIQQVVRGDSAAYFCASSPSATGTGSPLHFGNGTRLTVT.

Worth noting for this clone: Other nucleotide sequences from this sample produce the same CDR3. V is TRBV5-1 and J is TRBJ2-7, with TRBD1 matching over 10 bases. The CDR3 has 14 residues. Germline V gives CDR1 SGHRS, CDR2 YFSETQ. Losses at the gene ends were 4 bases for V and 4 bases for J; bases not matched to a gene: 5. CDR3 coding DNA: TGCGCCAGCAGCCCGGGACAGGGGCGGTACGAGCAGTACTTC. It translates to CASSPGQGRYEQYF. Together with reference TRBV5-1 and TRBJ2-7, the CDR3 gives the full variable domain: KAGVTQTPRYLIKTRGQQVTLSCSPISGHRSVSWYQQTPGQGLQFLFEYFSETQRNKGNFPGRFSGRQFSNSRSEMNVSTLELGDSALYLCASSPGQGRYEQYFGPGTRLTVT.

The J gene is TRBJ1-4, the V gene TRBV28; a possible D gene is TRBD1 (6 bases). This CDR3 is 17 amino acids long. V lost 2 bases, J lost 6 bases, and 19 bases lay in between. Looked up from germline, CDR1 is MDHEN and CDR2 is SYDVKM. Here the CDR3 DNA reads TGTGCCAGCAGTTTACAGGCGACAGGCGGAACGGATGAAAAACTGTTTTTT. Translated: CASSLQATGGTDEKLFF.

The V gene is TRBV29-1, the J gene TRBJ2-1; D gene unclear. The CDR3 has 12 residues. Trimming pared 6 bases from V and 9 bases from J, leaving 15 bases between. CDR1 and CDR2 from the germline V gene are SQVTM and ANQGSEA. CDR3 DNA: TGCAGCGTCGCTCTCGTCGCCAGTGAGCAGTTCTTC. Its protein product is CSVALVASEQFF.

This rearrangement joins TRBV6-5 to TRBJ1-1; perhaps TRBD1 as D (6 bases). CDR1 MNHEY and CDR2 SVGAGI come from the germline V gene. The CDR3 has 15 residues. V was pared by 2 bases and J by 4 bases, with 14 bases between. The CDR3 nucleotides read TGTGCCAGCAGTTACGAGTCTTTAGGGGGCACTGAAGCTTTCTTT. Encoded protein: CASSYESLGGTEAFF.